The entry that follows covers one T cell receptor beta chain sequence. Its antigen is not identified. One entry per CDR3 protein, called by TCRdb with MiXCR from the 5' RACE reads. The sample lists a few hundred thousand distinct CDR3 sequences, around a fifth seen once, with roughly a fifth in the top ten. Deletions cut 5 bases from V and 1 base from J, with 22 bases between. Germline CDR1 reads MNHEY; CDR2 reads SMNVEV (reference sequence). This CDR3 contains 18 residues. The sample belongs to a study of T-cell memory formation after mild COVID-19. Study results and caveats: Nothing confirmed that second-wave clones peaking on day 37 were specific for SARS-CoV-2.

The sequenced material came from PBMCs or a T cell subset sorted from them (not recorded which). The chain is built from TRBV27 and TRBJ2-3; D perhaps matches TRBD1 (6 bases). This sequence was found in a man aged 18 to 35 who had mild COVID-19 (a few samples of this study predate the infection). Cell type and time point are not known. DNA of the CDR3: TGTGCCAGCAGTCTTCGACGGACAGCATCTCTACGCACAGATACGCAGTATTTT. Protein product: CASSLRRTASLRTDTQYF.